These 28 T cell receptor beta chains originate from one sample sequenced in a study of breast tumors, draining lymph nodes, adjacent tissues. TCRdb itself ran the multiplex PCR reads through MiXCR, one entry per CDR3 protein. The data show about 140,000 distinct CDR3 sequences, approximately 29% seen once. Samples came from axillary lymph nodes draining the breast cancer. The sample consisted of axillary lymph node tissue. The receptor set was obtained from a female donor with breast cancer. Some clones in this sample may be carry-over from other donors' samples.

Points on this clonotype: Given a much more abundant clone one base away, this may be a read error. No conserved phenylalanine or tryptophan ends this CDR3, so it is likely a read error. The gene calls are TRBV6-1 and TRBJ2-1, with 7 bases identical to TRBD1. J gave up 3 bases and V 1 base, and 6 bases lay outside the gene matches. CDR3 size: 16 residues. CDR1 and CDR2 from the germline V gene are MNHNS and SASEGT. CDR3 in amino acids: CASSEEGATVYNEQFL. The CDR3 DNA reads as TGTGCCAGCAGTGAAGAGGGGGCAACCGTCTACAATGAGCAGTTCCTC.

The rearrangement joins TRBV7-3 to TRBJ2-7; D may be TRBD1 (5 bases). V gave up 2 bases and J gave up 7 bases, with 12 bases separating them. The CDR3 contains 13 residues. The germline V gene has CDR1 SGHTA and CDR2 FQGTGA. CDR3 in DNA: TGTGCCAGCAGCTTAGGACCCGACAGAGAGCAGTACGTC. Protein sequence: CASSLGPDREQYV.

This clonotype was counted at least ten times. The V call is TRBV19, the J call TRBJ2-5; tentatively, D is TRBD1 (5 bases). Trimming shortened V by 5 bases and J by 5 bases, and 15 bases separated the two germline ends. Germline V CDR1 and CDR2: LNHDA, SQIVND (reference sequence). The CDR3 consists of 14 residues. CDR3 in amino acids: CASSVPASGETQYF. In DNA, the CDR3 is TGTGCCAGTAGTGTCCCAGCCTCAGGGGAGACCCAGTACTTC.

The J gene is TRBJ1-2, the V gene TRBV6-2 or TRBV6-3; D is ambiguous. Trimming took 7 bases from V and 4 from J, leaving 13 bases between them. The CDR3 sequence is 13 residues long. Germline-derived CDR1 and CDR2 are MNHEY and SVGEGT. CDR3 in amino acids: CASTHGVPYGYTF. The CDR3 region has the DNA TGTGCCAGCACCCACGGGGTTCCCTATGGCTACACCTTC.

This clonotype was observed many times. The chain employs TRBV6-1 and TRBJ1-6, with TRBD1 matching 8 bases. Germline values: CDR1 MNHNS, CDR2 SASEGT. V lost 4 bases, J lost 5 bases, and 1 base stayed unmatched. The CDR3 has 14 amino acids. CDR3 protein: CASSGQGNNSPLHF. The CDR3 nucleotides are TGTGCCAGCAGTGGACAGGGGAATAATTCACCCCTCCACTTT.

This clonotype was recorded many times. V and J are TRBV24-1 and TRBJ2-3, with D maybe TRBD1 (6 bases). V was shortened by 4 bases and J by 4 bases, with 11 bases between the two germline ends. Per germline, CDR1 KGHDR and CDR2 SFDVKD. This CDR3 has 14 amino acids. The CDR3: CATSDPTGADTQYF. The CDR3 nucleotides are TGTGCCACCAGTGACCCGACAGGAGCAGATACGCAGTATTTT.

The chain employs TRBV30 and TRBJ1-5, with D uncertain. Trimming left V 5 bases short and J 1 base short, with 15 bases between. The CDR3 totals 15 residues. Germline CDR1 is GTSNPN and CDR2 is SVGIG (reference sequence). CDR3 residues: CAWGRWRVSNQPQHF. The CDR3 region has the DNA TGTGCCTGGGGGCGGTGGAGGGTGAGCAATCAGCCCCAGCATTTT.

V usage is TRBV9 and J usage is TRBJ2-5; 9 bases are a match to TRBD1. The germline gives CDR1 SGDLS, CDR2 YYNGEE. V lost 5 bases to trimming and J lost 5 bases; unmatched junction nucleotides: 16. The CDR3 runs to 17 residues. CDR3 nucleotides: TGTGCCAGCAGAGGTCCCGGGACAGGGATATCAGAGGAGACCCAGTACTTC. Translation: CASRGPGTGISEETQYF.

J is TRBJ2-3 and V is TRBV18; 9 bases agree with TRBD2. Germline-derived CDR1 and CDR2 are KGHSH and LQKENI. The CDR3 loop spans 18 amino acids. J gave up 6 bases and V 1 base, and 14 bases lay outside the gene matches. The CDR3 DNA sequence: TGTGCCAGCTCACCACTCAGACTAGCGGCTGGATTGGTTGATACGCAGTATTTT. Amino acid sequence: CASSPLRLAAGLVDTQYF.

The chain uses TRBV6-1 and TRBJ1-4; tentatively, D is TRBD1 (6 bases). V was shortened by 8 bases and J by 6 bases, with 13 bases between the two germline ends. CDR3 length: 13 residues. Germline CDR1 and CDR2: MNHNS and SASEGT. CDR3: CASRGHSDEKLFF. CDR3 nucleotides: TGTGCCAGCCGGGGACACTCGGATGAAAAACTGTTTTTT.

This clonotype came up a few times. A read error is possible here, since a much larger clone lies one base away. The V call is TRBV6-2 or TRBV6-3, the J call TRBJ1-2; the D gene is possibly TRBD1 (6 bases). Trimming shortened V by 5 bases and J by 2 bases, and 18 bases separated the two germline ends. Germline-derived CDR1 and CDR2 are MNHEY and SVGEGT. There are 16 residues in the CDR3. This CDR3 reads CASSQSRTVTNYGYTF. The CDR3 coding sequence is TGTGCCAGCAGTCAATCCCGGACAGTGACAAACTATGGCTACACCTTC.

Many counts were recorded for this clonotype. The chain links TRBV2 to TRBJ2-3, with D perhaps matching TRBD2 (6 bases). Germline V CDR1 and CDR2: SNHLY, FYNNEI. CDR3 length equals 14 residues. With 6 bases removed from V and 0 bases from J, the gap between germline ends came to 10 bases. CDR3 coding DNA: TGTGCCAGCAGGGAGGGCCATAGCACAGATACGCAGTATTTT. Protein: CASREGHSTDTQYF.

The table lists this clonotype with many counts. The chain is built from TRBV3-1 and TRBJ1-5; TRBD1 agrees at 7 bases. V gave up 3 bases and J gave up 3 bases; unmatched junction bases: 5. Germline loops: CDR1 LGHDT, CDR2 YNNKEL (reference sequence). This CDR3 has 15 amino acids. The CDR3 nucleotides read TGTGCCAGCAGCCAGGGCAGGGGGGACAATCAGCCCCAGCATTTT. Its protein is CASSQGRGDNQPQHF.

This clonotype was observed a few times. This sequence may be a read error, since a much larger clone differs from it by one base. In DNA form, the CDR3 reads TGTGCCAGCAGCTTAAACCAACCTGCGCAGTTCTTC. Residues: CASSLNQPAQFF. This chain uses TRBV11-2 with TRBJ2-1; D is unclear. CDR1 SGHAT and CDR2 FQNNGV come from the germline V gene. The CDR3 spans 12 residues. V gave up 2 bases and J gave up 12 bases, with 11 bases separating them.

For this clonotype: A much larger clonotype is one base distant, so this may be a read error. Without the conserved terminal phenylalanine or tryptophan, this CDR3 likely stems from a read error. This rearrangement joins TRBV19 to TRBJ2-6; 9 bases map to TRBD1. CDR3 length: 16 amino acids. Germline V gene data show CDR1 as LNHDA and CDR2 as SQIVND (reference sequence). V shed 8 bases and J 0 bases; nucleotides not matched to a gene: 5. The DNA for the CDR3 is TGTGCCAGTCGTAGGACAGGGGACTCTGGGGCCAACGTCCTGACTTCC. It encodes CASRRTGDSGANVLTS.

This clonotype was detected many times. This chain connects TRBV4-1 to TRBJ2-5; TRBD1 might be the D (6 bases). Deletions cut 4 bases from V and 5 bases from J, with 11 bases between. CDR1 MGHRA and CDR2 YSYEKL come from the germline V gene. The CDR3 covers 13 residues. As DNA, the CDR3 is TGCGCCAGCAGCCGACAGGAGAGGGAGACCCAGTACTTC. Translated: CASSRQERETQYF.

This clonotype occurred many times. The chain uses TRBV30 and TRBJ2-3; D tentatively fits TRBD1 or TRBD2 (6 bases each). The CDR3 extends over 16 amino acids. V was clipped by 3 bases and J by 0 bases, with 16 bases between them. The germline V gene encodes CDR1 GTSNPN and CDR2 SVGIG (reference sequence). The DNA for the CDR3 is TGTGCCTGGAGCGGCCTCGGGGGCTCTAGCACAGATACGCAGTATTTT. It specifies CAWSGLGGSSTDTQYF.

This clonotype was detected only a few times. The genes are TRBV24-1 and TRBJ2-1; unclear D gene. The CDR3 is 17 residues long. Trimming pared 2 bases from V and 6 bases from J, leaving 19 bases between. Germline CDR1 is KGHDR and CDR2 is SFDVKD. CDR3 loop: CATSDSLAGPARNEQFF. As DNA, the CDR3 is TGTGCCACCAGTGATTCGTTAGCCGGCCCAGCTCGCAATGAGCAGTTCTTC.

The rearrangement uses TRBV7-9 and TRBJ1-2, with D possibly TRBD1 on 6 matching bases. Germline V gives CDR1 SEHNR, CDR2 FQNEAQ (reference sequence). Trimming cost V 2 bases and J 6 bases, with 19 bases left between them. The CDR3 contains 16 residues. CDR3 DNA sequence: TGTGCCAGCAGCTTAAAAGCCCCCGGGGGCGCGAATGGCTACACCTTC. It is translated as CASSLKAPGGANGYTF.

On this clonotype: With a much larger clone just one base away, this may be a read error. This rearrangement joins TRBV5-1 to TRBJ2-5, with D possibly TRBD2 on 5 matching bases. Germline assignment: CDR1 SGHRS and CDR2 YFSETQ. Deletions cut 9 bases from V and 0 bases from J, with 18 bases between. The CDR3 covers 15 residues. The CDR3 region is CANTRNKDYQETQYF. The CDR3 bases are TGCGCCAACACCAGGAATAAGGACTACCAAGAGACCCAGTACTTC.

In this sample, this clonotype turned up many times. The chain joins TRBV20-1 to TRBJ2-5; 9 bases fit TRBD2. J gave up 5 bases and V 3 bases, and 10 bases lay outside the gene matches. Germline CDR1 and CDR2: DFQATT and SNEGSKA (reference sequence). The CDR3 totals 15 residues. The CDR3 DNA reads as TGCAGTGCTAGTCGGGCGGGGGGGCCAGGCGAGACCCAGTACTTC. Amino acid sequence: CSASRAGGPGETQYF.

This clonotype was seen a few times. A much larger clone sits a single nucleotide away, making a read error possible. The V gene is TRBV6-6, the J gene TRBJ1-2; D unclear. Germline assignment: CDR1 MNHNY and CDR2 SVGAGI (reference sequence). Trimming took off 5 bases at V and 7 bases at J, with 11 bases between the two ends. The CDR3 is 12 residues long. The CDR3: CASSHPGSGYTF. The CDR3 DNA reads as TGTGCCAGCAGTCACCCAGGCTCTGGCTACACCTTC.

This clonotype was recorded a few times. This chain joins TRBV6-2 or TRBV6-3 and TRBJ2-3, with a tentative D call TRBD2 (5 bases). Germline V lookup: CDR1 MNHEY, CDR2 SVGEGT. Trimming took 2 bases from V and 2 from J, leaving 11 bases between them. The CDR3 runs to 15 residues. The CDR3 DNA is TGTGCCAGCAGTTACGAGCAGCGGTACACAGATACGCAGTATTTT. Translating gives CASSYEQRYTDTQYF.

This chain connects TRBV6-4 to TRBJ1-1; D uncertain. The CDR3 runs to 13 residues. Trimming stripped 2 bases from V and 0 bases from J, with 4 bases between. Germline V lookup: CDR1 MRHNA, CDR2 SNTAGT. Here the CDR3 reads CASSDQMNTEAFF. DNA of the CDR3: TGTGCCAGCAGTGACCAGATGAACACTGAAGCTTTCTTT.

This clonotype has a count of ten or more. The V gene is TRBV5-1, the J gene TRBJ2-3, with D hard to call. CDR3 length: 16 residues. Germline values: CDR1 SGHRS, CDR2 YFSETQ. Between the trimmed V and J ends, which lost 0 bases and 0 bases, there was a span of 11 bases. The CDR3 loop is CASSLGAAPSTDTQYF. The CDR3 DNA follows: TGCGCCAGCAGCTTGGGCGCTGCGCCTAGCACAGATACGCAGTATTTT.

This clonotype showed up many times. The J gene is TRBJ1-3, the V gene TRBV12-1. TRBV12-1 corresponds to a pseudogene. This CDR3 is built from 18 residues. DNA of the CDR3: TGTGCCAGCAGCGTCGAGAGGACGGTCGTGTCCTCTGGAAACACCATATATTTT. Amino acid sequence: CASSVERTVVSSGNTIYF.

This clonotype was counted at least ten times. V and J are TRBV9 and TRBJ2-3, with TRBD1 matching 7 bases. Germline CDR1 SGDLS, CDR2 YYNGEE. This CDR3 has 15 amino acids. J lost 1 base, V lost 0 bases, and 2 bases had no gene match. CDR3 residues: CASSVEGTGTDTQYF. In nucleotides, the CDR3 is TGTGCCAGCAGCGTAGAGGGGACAGGCACAGATACGCAGTATTTT.

This clonotype was found many times. The chain has TRBV14 and TRBJ1-2; 11 nucleotides line up with TRBD1. CDR3 length: 14 residues. V lost 4 bases to trimming and J lost 7 bases; unmatched junction nucleotides: 5. Germline CDR1 and CDR2: SGHDN and FVKESK. The CDR3 DNA follows: TGTGCCAGCAGCCGGACAGGGGGCTCGGCTGGCTACACCTTC. It yields the protein CASSRTGGSAGYTF. Variable domain in full (rest from reference TRBV14 and TRBJ1-2): EAGVTQFPSHSVIEKGQTVTLRCDPISGHDNLYWYRRVMGKEIKFLLHFVKESKQDESGMPNNRFLAERTGGTYSTLKVQPAELEDSGVYFCASSRTGGSAGYTFGSGTRLTVV.